What follows are 10 T cell receptor beta chains derived from one specimen sequenced in a study of prognosis after radiotherapy for stage I lung cancer. Genomic DNA provided the template from which TCR beta CDR3 was amplified by two-round multiplex PCR. Primers were specific to each TRBV and TRBJ gene in first-round PCR. TCRdb re-called the multiplex PCR reads through MiXCR, storing one row per CDR3 protein. Of approximately 23,000 distinct CDR3 sequences listed, roughly 40% were seen once; the top ten hold 55% to 70%. Material: PBMCs, obtained before or after stereotactic body radiation therapy (not recorded which). The receptors were sampled from a donor of 50 years or more with non-small cell lung cancer.

This rearrangement joins TRBV24-1 to TRBJ1-2; no clear D. The ends were cut back, 2 bases at V and 6 bases at J, with 6 bases in the middle. CDR1 and CDR2 from the germline V gene are KGHDR and SFDVKD. The CDR3 consists of 12 residues. The CDR3 DNA is TGTGCCACCAGTGATTACCTCCATGGCTACACCTTC. Translating gives CATSDYLHGYTF.

This clonotype was detected many times. The chain joins TRBV5-1 to TRBJ2-2, with D hard to call. The V end was cut by 6 bases, the J end by 6 bases, with 6 bases between. Germline V gene data show CDR1 as SGHRS and CDR2 as YFSETQ. The length of the CDR3 is 11 residues. DNA of the CDR3: TGCGCCAGCAAACACGCCGGGGAGCTGTTTTTT. Translated: CASKHAGELFF.

A word on this clonotype: One end of the junction varies from germline; a read error may be responsible. The chain combines TRBV28 with TRBJ1-2; TRBD1 agrees at 9 bases. In germline, CDR1 is MDHEN, CDR2 SYDVKM. The CDR3 has 14 amino acids. CDR3: CSSTPGTGLYGYTF. CDR3 coding DNA: TGTTCCAGCACCCCCGGGACAGGGTTGTACGGCTACACCTTC.

Remarks on this clonotype: A far more abundant clone sits one base away, making this likely a read error. This chain joins TRBV6-6 and TRBJ2-2; the D gene is possibly TRBD2 (6 bases). V was trimmed by 1 base and J by 4 bases, leaving 13 bases between them. Germline V gives CDR1 MNHNY, CDR2 SVGAGI (reference sequence). The CDR3 sequence is 16 residues long. The CDR3 sequence is CASSYWSGDRTGELFF. The CDR3 DNA sequence: TGTGCCAGCAGTTACTGGTCGGGAGACCGCACCGGGGAGCTGTTTTTT.

At least ten counts were recorded for this clonotype. The junction departs from germline at one end; a sequencing error may be responsible. The chain combines TRBV6-2 or TRBV6-3 with TRBJ1-2, with a possible D match to TRBD1 (5 bases). CDR3 length equals 11 residues. CDR1 is MNHEY and CDR2 is SVGEGT in the germline V gene. The CDR3 is CASSEQVKLAF. The CDR3 DNA follows: TGTGCCAGCAGTGAACAGGTTAAGCTAGCCTTC.

This clonotype appeared a single time. The genes are TRBV27 and TRBJ2-1; 8 nucleotides match TRBD1. CDR1 is MNHEY and CDR2 is SMNVEV in the germline V gene (reference sequence). The CDR3 sequence is 18 residues long. V dropped 2 bases and J dropped 6; count of bases not matched to a gene: 15. In DNA form, the CDR3 reads TGTGCCAGCAGTTTACCACCCCCCAGGGGGCTGAAGGGCAATGAGCAGTTCTTC. It yields the protein CASSLPPPRGLKGNEQFF.

This clonotype was counted at least ten times. The chain recombines TRBV9 with TRBJ1-4; TRBD1 matches 9 bases. V gave up 4 bases and J gave up 7 bases; unmatched junction bases: 5. This CDR3 spans 14 amino acids. Germline lookup yields CDR1 SGDLS and CDR2 YYNGEE. The CDR3 sequence is CASSSGTGSEKLFF. The CDR3, as DNA: TGTGCCAGCAGCTCAGGGACAGGGAGTGAAAAACTGTTTTTT.

The J gene is TRBJ1-1, the V gene TRBV4-2, with D tentatively TRBD1 (5 bases). The CDR3 is 13 residues long. V lost 4 bases and J lost 0, with 6 bases in between. Looked up from germline, CDR1 is LGHNA and CDR2 is YNFKEQ. CDR3: CASSPGVNTEAFF. For the CDR3, the DNA is TGTGCCAGCAGCCCGGGGGTGAACACTGAAGCTTTCTTT.

This clonotype was recorded many times. DNA for the CDR3: TGTGCCAGTAGTATAGACGGGACCTCCTACGAGCAGTACTTC. It is translated as CASSIDGTSYEQYF. The chain employs TRBV19 and TRBJ2-7; D might be TRBD1 or TRBD2, each matching 5 bases. Germline values: CDR1 LNHDA, CDR2 SQIVND (reference sequence). Trimming shortened V by 0 bases and J by 0 bases, and 6 bases separated the two germline ends. This CDR3 spans 14 amino acids.

The chain employs TRBV6-1 and TRBJ1-4; D is undetermined. The germline V gene has CDR1 MNHNS and CDR2 SASEGT. The CDR3 covers 14 residues. Trimming pared 7 bases from V and 0 bases from J, leaving 9 bases between. The DNA of the CDR3 is TGTGCCAGCAAAAGGCAGGCAACTAATGAAAAACTGTTTTTT. Translation gives CASKRQATNEKLFF.